This T cell receptor beta chain was retrieved from a study of cytomegalovirus exposure and HLA in healthy donors. Notes on the study in general: A few chains tied to CMV proved CMV antigen-specific in vitro. As a later analysis showed, a missense DCLRE1C variant was linked to trimming of TCR beta V- and J-genes. V segments that were indistinguishable, TRBV6-2 and TRBV6-3 among them, were omitted from analysis. Roughly uniform sequencing depth across donors was assumed, possibly incorrectly.

A word on this clone: The antigen remains unidentified.

The germline CDR1 and CDR2 sequences are LNHDA and SQIVND (reference sequence). This CDR3 spans 15 amino acids. V lost 5 bases, J lost 1 base, and 6 bases stayed unmatched. Primers included in the PCR were 60 Vbeta and 13 Jbeta primers. Data came from immunoSEQ multiplex PCR; TCRdb stores just in-frame clones and leaves some out. Altogether about 170,000 clones are present, 70% to 90% being singletons, with the ten largest covering 1.9%. The chain couples TRBV19 to TRBJ2-3; 7 bases match TRBD1. Sequences were obtained from PBMCs. The TCR was taken from a woman between 18 and 29 years old in good health and CMV-seronegative. In nucleotides, the CDR3 is TGTGCCAGTAGTTTTACAGGGGCCGGCACAGATACGCAGTATTTT. As protein: CASSFTGAGTDTQYF.